This is a list of T cell receptor beta chains from one sample in a study of human T cells and chemical hapten exposure. TCRdb reprocessed the RACE reads with MiXCR, giving one entry per CDR3 protein. The table has about 190,000 distinct CDR3 sequences, more than 20% seen once; the top ten hold approximately 2.3%. Sequencing used whole blood, obtained in connection with sensitization to the hapten diphenylcyclopropenone (DPC). These receptor sequences come from a woman aged 35 to 49 with alopecia areata. Some clones in this sample may be carry-over from other donors' samples. The CDR3 runs from the conserved cysteine through the conserved F or W. The D gene is left open where the match is weak. Where a row states a size, it is once, few, many or the class of an expanded clone; other rows omit it.

>13|TRBJ2-2|TRBV5-6|NA|NA
TGTGCCAGCAGCTTCTTGTACACCGGGGAGCTGTTTTTT
CASSFLYTGELFF
>15|TRBJ2-7|TRBV28|TRBD1|few
TGTGCCAGCAGTTCAACCGGGACAGGGGCAGAAGAGCAGTACTTC
CASSSTGTGAEEQYF
>14|TRBJ1-1|TRBV4-2|NA|NA
TGTGCCAGCAGCCCCCTTGGGGTAGGCACTGAAGCTTTCTTT
CASSPLGVGTEAFF
>14|TRBJ2-7|TRBV20-1|TRBD2|few
TGCAGTGCTTTCCTAGGAAGCGGGGGGGGGGAGCAGTACTTC
CSAFLGSGGGEQYF
>14|TRBJ1-3|TRBV20-1|NA|NA
TGCAGTGCTAGAGATCCCCCCTCTGGAAACACCATATATTTT
CSARDPPSGNTIYF
>14|TRBJ1-3|TRBV24-1|NA|NA
TGTGCCACCAGTGATACAGGGTCTGGAAACACCATATATTTT
CATSDTGSGNTIYF
>14|TRBJ2-3|TRBV7-2|NA|NA
TGTGCCAGCAGCCCCAGGTCATCCGCAGATACGCAGTATTTT
CASSPRSSADTQYF
>16|TRBJ1-3|TRBV12-3/TRBV12-4|NA|NA
TGTGCCAGCAGTAGCGGGCGGGAGAGCTCTGGAAACACCATATATTTT
CASSSGRESSGNTIYF
>15|TRBJ2-1|TRBV4-2|NA|few
TGTGCCAGCAGCCAAGAAGGGGAGACCTACAATGAGCAGTTCTTC
CASSQEGETYNEQFF
>13|TRBJ2-2|TRBV6-2/TRBV6-3|NA|once
TGTGCCATCGGGGGCCGGGGCACCGGGGAGCTGTTTTTT
CAIGGRGTGELFF
>13|TRBJ2-4|TRBV15|NA|NA
TGTGCCACCAGAGAGGGTACCAAAAACATTCAGTACTTC
CATREGTKNIQYF
>15|TRBJ2-3|TRBV20-1|TRBD2|few
TGCAGTGCTTGCCCTAGCGGGAGGGCCTCAGATACGCAGTATTTT
CSACPSGRASDTQYF
>15|TRBJ1-3|TRBV7-9|NA|NA
TGTGCCAGCAGCTTATCGCGGACTGGAGGAAACACCATATATTTT
CASSLSRTGGNTIYF
>14|TRBJ2-3|TRBV7-2|TRBD1|few
TGTGCCAGCAGCATGACAGGGACCGCGGATACGCAGTATTTT
CASSMTGTADTQYF
>12|TRBJ2-7|TRBV29-1|NA|few
TGCAGCGTTGCCACCCCGTGGGACGAGCAGTACTTC
CSVATPWDEQYF
>16|TRBJ2-7|TRBV15|TRBD2|NA
TGTGCCACCAGCAGAACTCGGACTAGCGGGAGTAGCGAGCAGTACTTC
CATSRTRTSGSSEQYF
>13|TRBJ1-1|TRBV6-1|NA|few
TGTGCCAGCAGTGAAAGAGGGAACACTGAAGCTTTCTTT
CASSERGNTEAFF
>11|TRBJ1-1|TRBV30|NA|NA
TGTGCCTGGTCGAACAGGGATAAAGCTTTCTTT
CAWSNRDKAFF
>15|TRBJ2-3|TRBV20-1|NA|few
TGCAGTGCTAGAGGGGGACGAATAATCACAGATACGCAGTATTTT
CSARGGRIITDTQYF
>23|TRBJ2-1|TRBV7-9|TRBD2|NA
TGTGCCAGCAGCTCCCCATCTACGACTAGCGGGAGGGCCCTCGCCATGAGATACAATGAGCAGTTCTTC
CASSSPSTTSGRALAMRYNEQFF
>15|TRBJ2-3|TRBV20-1|TRBD2|many
TGCAGTGCTAGAGATATGCCGGGAGGGCCGGGGGCGCAGTATTTT
CSARDMPGGPGAQYF
>13|TRBJ2-1|TRBV5-6|NA|few
TGTGCCAGCAGCTGGGACAATTACAATGAGCAGTTCTTC
CASSWDNYNEQFF
>14|TRBJ1-1|TRBV6-1|NA|few
TGTGCCAGCGTTTTCTTGGCAGCAGAAACTGAAGCTTTCTTT
CASVFLAAETEAFF
>15|TRBJ1-5|TRBV19|TRBD1|many
TGTGCCAGTAGAATTTCGGGACAGGTCAATCAGCCCCAGCATTTT
CASRISGQVNQPQHF
>13|TRBJ1-2|TRBV28|TRBD1|NA
TGTGCCAGCTACCTTGGACAGGGGGCCGGCTACACCTTC
CASYLGQGAGYTF
>15|TRBJ1-5|TRBV20-1|NA|NA
TGCAGTGCTAGAGCCGGGACGAGCGGCAATCAGCCCCAGCATTTT
CSARAGTSGNQPQHF
>13|TRBJ2-7|TRBV5-1|NA|many
TGCGCCAGCAGCTTTAGCCAAGCCTACGAGCAGTACTTC
CASSFSQAYEQYF
>16|TRBJ1-1|TRBV4-3|TRBD1|few
TGCGCCAGCAGCCACCCGACCGGGACAGGGAAGACTGAAGCTTTCTTT
CASSHPTGTGKTEAFF
>12|TRBJ2-5|TRBV29-1|NA|NA
TGCAGCGCCCGAGCGGGCCAAGAGACCCAGTACTTC
CSARAGQETQYF
>15|TRBJ2-7|TRBV28|NA|NA
TGTGCCAGCTGGGCCGGTGAGCCTCTGTCCTACGAGCAGTACTTC
CASWAGEPLSYEQYF
>21|TRBJ2-2|TRBV6-6|TRBD2|many
TGTGCCAGCAGTTACGGGGGTACCCTAATACTAGCGGGCCGAGGGACCGGGGAGCTGTTTTTT
CASSYGGTLILAGRGTGELFF
>17|TRBJ2-1|TRBV5-1|NA|NA
TGCGCCAGCAGCTTGGATAGCAGTCTCAGCTCCTACAATGAGCAGTTCTTC
CASSLDSSLSSYNEQFF
>14|TRBJ2-3|TRBV5-1|NA|NA
TGCGCCAGCAGCTACTACATGACAGGAGATACGCAGTATTTT
CASSYYMTGDTQYF
>14|TRBJ2-1|TRBV7-3|NA|NA
TGTGCCAGCAGCCTGGCAGGGCGGCACAATGAGCAGTTCTTC
CASSLAGRHNEQFF
>13|TRBJ2-1|TRBV2|NA|NA
TGTGCCAGCAGCGTCAGTACCCTCAATGAGCAGTTCTTC
CASSVSTLNEQFF
>14|TRBJ1-5|TRBV20-1|TRBD1|many
TGCAGTGCTAGTTGGGGACAGGGGGTCCAGCCCCAGCATTTT
CSASWGQGVQPQHF
>15|TRBJ1-4|TRBV28|TRBD1|NA
TGTGCCAGCAGTTCCTCCGGGACAGGGTGGGAAAAACTGTTTTTT
CASSSSGTGWEKLFF